The next 22 T cell receptor beta chains were all read from a single sample in a study of cytomegalovirus exposure and HLA in healthy donors. 13 Jbeta primers and 60 Vbeta primers were used for the PCR. Sequencing used immunoSEQ multiplex PCR; TCRdb keeps in-frame clones, though not all of them. The table has roughly 200,000 clones, roughly 9.5% seen once. The sample comprised PBMCs. The receptors were sampled from a woman younger than 45 in good health and CMV-seropositive.

This clone was counted only a few times. The V and J genes are TRBV11-2 and TRBJ2-1, with D possibly being TRBD2 (5 bases). V was trimmed by 3 bases and J by 7 bases, leaving 13 bases between them. CDR3 length: 14 residues. Looked up from germline, CDR1 is SGHAT and CDR2 is FQNNGV. CDR3 coding DNA: TGTGCCAGCAGCTTCGGCGGGTCATCGAATGAGCAGTTCTTC. This sequence encodes CASSFGGSSNEQFF.

This chain links TRBV19 with TRBJ2-7, with 9 bases fitting TRBD1. This CDR3 is 15 amino acids long. Per germline, CDR1 LNHDA and CDR2 SQIVND (reference sequence). V lost 6 bases, J lost 0 bases, and 6 bases stayed unmatched. The CDR3 DNA is TGTGCCAGTAGGCCCGGGACAGGGTCCTCCTACGAGCAGTACTTC. Its protein is CASRPGTGSSYEQYF.

The chain links TRBV4-1 to TRBJ1-5; D is uncertain. Germline lookup yields CDR1 MGHRA and CDR2 YSYEKL. The CDR3 sequence is 16 residues long. The V and J ends lost 1 base and 1 base respectively, with 11 bases between them. The CDR3 loop reads CASSQVDFPSNQPQHF. CDR3 DNA: TGCGCCAGCAGCCAAGTCGACTTCCCAAGCAATCAGCCCCAGCATTTT.

This clone came up a few times. The CDR3 sequence: CASSLRVFSYEQYF. CDR3 nucleotide sequence: TGCGCCAGCAGCCTCCGGGTCTTCTCCTACGAGCAGTACTTC. The chain recombines TRBV4-1 with TRBJ2-7; D is unclear. Trimming cost V 4 bases and J 0 bases, with 10 bases left between them. The CDR3 has 14 amino acids. Germline loops: CDR1 MGHRA, CDR2 YSYEKL.

This rearrangement joins TRBV27 to TRBJ2-1, with 13 nucleotides matching TRBD2. This CDR3 is 16 amino acids long. Looked up from germline, CDR1 is MNHEY and CDR2 is SMNVEV (reference sequence). V dropped 5 bases and J dropped 7; count of bases not matched to a gene: 8. CDR3 DNA: TGTGCCAGCAGTCCGTCACTAGCGGGAGGGCCAAATGAGCAGTTCTTC. Amino acid sequence: CASSPSLAGGPNEQFF.

This clone has just a few counts. The chain uses TRBV2 and TRBJ1-4; a weak D match, TRBD1 (6 bases). Germline values: CDR1 SNHLY, CDR2 FYNNEI. The CDR3 consists of 15 residues. V shed 9 bases and J shed 8 bases, with 22 bases lying between them. As DNA, the CDR3 is TGTGCCAGTGCTAGGGTTGCAGGGGTGCAGGAAAAACTGTTTTTT. Encoded protein: CASARVAGVQEKLFF.

Comment on this clone: Since the CDR3 does not end with the conserved phenylalanine or tryptophan, this likely comes from a read error. The limits of the CDR3 on the DNA are not certain, so only TCRdb's listed CDR3 is given. This rearrangement joins TRBV4-2 to TRBJ2-7; the table's D call of TRBD2 was not tested on the DNA. Germline CDR1 is LGHNA and CDR2 is YNFKEQ. The CDR3 is 13 residues long, ends included. The chain's CDR3 is CASSQVFPAGGGG.

The chain links TRBV6-1 to TRBJ2-3, with D perhaps TRBD2 (6 bases). The germline gives CDR1 MNHNS, CDR2 SASEGT. The CDR3 totals 16 residues. With 4 bases removed from V and 0 bases from J, the gap between germline ends came to 14 bases. The CDR3 DNA reads as TGTGCCAGCAGTGGTGAGGCGGGGACTAGCACAGATACGCAGTATTTT. Translation gives CASSGEAGTSTDTQYF.

The V and J genes are TRBV6-1 and TRBJ1-3; perhaps TRBD1 as D (6 bases). The CDR3 length is 14 residues. The germline gives CDR1 MNHNS, CDR2 SASEGT. Between the trimmed V and J ends, which lost 7 bases and 4 bases, there was a span of 14 bases. The CDR3 is CASKGGGHGNTIYF. In nucleotides, the CDR3 is TGTGCCAGCAAGGGAGGGGGTCACGGAAACACCATATATTTT.

This clone was recorded a few times. V gene TRBV5-4 combines with J gene TRBJ2-1, with 8 bases lining up with TRBD2. This CDR3 is built from 12 residues. V lost 4 bases, J lost 12 bases, and 6 bases stayed unmatched. Germline V gene lookup returns CDR1 SGHNT and CDR2 YYREEE (reference sequence). The CDR3 sequence: CASSPGTRAQFF. CDR3 nucleotides: TGTGCCAGCAGCCCGGGGACTAGGGCGCAGTTCTTC.

The chain uses TRBV19 and TRBJ2-7; 11 bases are shared with TRBD1. The CDR3 loop spans 14 amino acids. Germline CDR1 LNHDA, CDR2 SQIVND (reference sequence). After removal of 5 bases from V and 5 bases from J, the junction contained 5 bases not matched to a gene. The CDR3 reads CASSPGQGGHEQYF. CDR3 nucleotide sequence: TGTGCCAGTAGTCCGGGACAGGGGGGCCACGAGCAGTACTTC.

The sample holds many counts of this clone. The gene calls are TRBV5-8 and TRBJ1-1, with D unclear. Germline V gives CDR1 SGHTS, CDR2 YDEGEE. V was pared by 1 base and J by 5 bases, with 9 bases between. The CDR3 totals 13 residues. The DNA of the CDR3 is TGTGCCAGCAGCTTGATCCCGGGGACTGAAGCTTTCTTT. This translates into CASSLIPGTEAFF.

V and J are TRBV19 and TRBJ2-7, with 12 nucleotides matching TRBD2. The trim removed 5 bases at V and 4 bases at J, leaving 6 bases unmatched. Germline V CDR1 and CDR2: LNHDA, SQIVND (reference sequence). The CDR3 is made up of 15 amino acids. The CDR3 loop reads CASSRRLAGEYEQYF. The CDR3 DNA reads TGTGCCAGTAGTCGCAGACTAGCGGGAGAATACGAGCAGTACTTC.

This sequence joins TRBV7-2 and TRBJ2-7; D is possibly TRBD1 (7 bases). The V end lost 1 base, the J end lost 0 bases, and 10 bases lay between the germline ends. The CDR3 has 15 residues. Germline CDR1 is SGHTA and CDR2 is FQGNSA. The CDR3 nucleotides read TGTGCCAGCAGCTTAGTGCGGGACAGCTCCTACGAGCAGTACTTC. Its translation: CASSLVRDSSYEQYF.

As to this clone: The junction does not match germline at one end; this may be a read error. V usage is TRBV4-1 and J usage is TRBJ2-7, with D perhaps TRBD1 (6 bases). The germline CDR1 and CDR2 sequences are MGHRA and YSYEKL. The CDR3 spans 12 residues. The CDR3 bases are TGCGCCAGCAGCCCTGGGGGCTCCCGATTGGACTTC. Encoded protein: CASSPGGSRLDF.

This clone was seen more than once but under ten times. The rearrangement uses TRBV23-1 and TRBJ2-5; 8 nucleotides agree with TRBD1. The J call may be mistaken, given a closer DNA end match to TRBJ2-7. TRBV23-1 is sorted into the ORF group, with uncertain function. There are 19 residues in the CDR3. In DNA, the CDR3 is TGCGCCAGCAGTCACTCGAGACCAGACAGGGGAAAGGGAACCTACGAGCAGTACTTC. Amino acids: CASSHSRPDRGKGTYEQYF.

This clone was counted between two and nine times. CDR3 region: CASSQSGDLRTGGNGYTF. In nucleotides, the CDR3 is TGTGCCAGCAGCCAATCTGGCGATTTACGGACAGGGGGCAACGGCTACACCTTC. The chain combines TRBV4-2 with TRBJ1-2, with TRBD1 matching 11 bases. CDR3 length equals 18 residues. The V gene's germline CDR1 is LGHNA and CDR2 YNFKEQ. With 2 bases clipped from V and 8 bases from J, the junction kept 16 bases outside the gene matches.

This clone was counted between two and nine times. CDR3 sequence reads: CASSVDRDVAGELFF. CDR3 DNA sequence: TGTGCCAGCAGCGTCGACAGGGATGTGGCCGGGGAGCTGTTTTTT. The J gene is TRBJ2-2, the V gene TRBV9, with TRBD1 identical over 7 bases. After removal of 2 bases from V and 6 bases from J, the junction contained 7 bases not matched to a gene. The CDR3 has 15 amino acids. Germline V gives CDR1 SGDLS, CDR2 YYNGEE.

This clone was seen only a few times. The chain combines TRBV7-9 with TRBJ2-1; D may be TRBD2 (5 bases). V dropped 4 bases and J dropped 5 bases, with 15 bases sitting between them. Germline V gene lookup returns CDR1 SEHNR and CDR2 FQNEAQ (reference sequence). The CDR3 consists of 15 residues. The CDR3 DNA reads TGTGCCAGCAGCTCCAATAGCGAACCTAACAATGAGCAGTTCTTC. Translated: CASSSNSEPNNEQFF.

In its sample, this clone was seen a few times. The chain is built from TRBV6-5 and TRBJ2-5; weak D call: TRBD2 (6 bases). Germline-derived CDR1 and CDR2 are MNHEY and SVGAGI. The CDR3 is made up of 15 amino acids. Deletions cut 0 bases from V and 5 bases from J, with 13 bases between. CDR3 sequence (DNA): TGTGCCAGCAGTTACTCTGGGGGGTTACAGGAGACCCAGTACTTC. This sequence encodes CASSYSGGLQETQYF.

In its sample, this clone was seen a few times. This chain links TRBV18 with TRBJ1-4; 7 bases match TRBD1. V shed 6 bases and J 2 bases; nucleotides not matched to a gene: 3. The CDR3 length is 14 residues. Germline CDR1 and CDR2: KGHSH and LQKENI. The CDR3 protein is CASSPTGTNEKLFF. The CDR3 DNA reads TGTGCCAGCTCTCCGACAGGGACTAATGAAAAACTGTTTTTT.

This clone came up a few times. The genes are TRBV9 and TRBJ1-2; the match to TRBD1 covers 8 bases. The germline gives CDR1 SGDLS, CDR2 YYNGEE. The ends lost 4 bases at V and 4 bases at J; junction bases unmatched: 9. The CDR3 loop spans 15 amino acids. The chain's CDR3 is CASSPPTGVFYGYTF. As DNA, the CDR3 is TGTGCCAGCAGCCCCCCGACAGGGGTTTTCTATGGCTACACCTTC.